These 3 T cell receptor beta chains came from one sample sequenced in a study of control samples from healthy donors and cancer patients. The method was immunoSEQ multiplex PCR; TCRdb's version includes in-frame clones alone and lacks a portion of them. Of over 150,000 clones in the sample, approximately 94% were seen once. The sample was PBMCs. These receptor sequences come from a man aged 55 to 70 with colorectal cancer.

The chain employs TRBV19 and TRBJ1-5; 8 bases are a match to TRBD1. Per the germline V gene, CDR1 is LNHDA and CDR2 is SQIVND (reference sequence). The junction had 5 bases not matched to a gene; V was cut back by 0 bases and J by 7 bases. This CDR3 is 15 amino acids long. The CDR3 coding sequence is TGTGCCAGTAGTATAGACGGACAGGGTGAACAGCCCCAGCATTTT. As protein: CASSIDGQGEQPQHF.

The CDR3 region has the DNA TGTGCCAGCATGTCAGGGAACACCGGGGAGCTGTTTTTT. Amino acid sequence: CASMSGNTGELFF. The J gene is TRBJ2-2, the V gene TRBV2; D unclear. In germline, CDR1 is SNHLY, CDR2 FYNNEI. CDR3 length: 13 residues. Trimming stripped 7 bases from V and 1 base from J, with 7 bases between.

With respect to this clone: Other DNA sequences within the sample encode an identical CDR3. The chain couples TRBV10-3 to TRBJ2-5, with D perhaps assigned TRBD1 or TRBD2 (5 bases each). The V gene lost 4 bases and the J gene lost 2 bases, with 8 bases spanning the gap. Germline CDR1 reads ENHRY; CDR2 reads SYGVKD. This CDR3 is 13 amino acids long. In nucleotides, the CDR3 is TGTGCCATCAGTGGGGGGTCTCAAGAGACCCAGTACTTC. It yields the protein CAISGGSQETQYF.